This TCR beta chain was sequenced for a study of blood T cell repertoires in COVID-19. Study-wide background: Sites in the United States, Italy and Spain provided acute and convalescent COVID-19 samples.

Trimming at V came to 6 bases and at J to 4 bases, leaving 5 bases not matched to a gene. The germline V gene encodes CDR1 LNHDA and CDR2 SQIVND (reference sequence). This CDR3 spans 13 amino acids. Per the study methods: How many nucleated cells were present was estimated from reference gene primer amplification. The data were produced by immunoSEQ multiplex PCR, yet TCRdb's version contains in-frame clones alone and is incomplete. That table is the source of V, J and clone size, and D and trimming were worked out from the DNA. The sample has 150,000 to 200,000 clones, 85% to 95% seen once; the top ten hold about 5%.

The sequence was collected from a woman between 50 and 59 years old with acute or convalescent COVID-19. The chain combines TRBV19 with TRBJ1-2, with 7 bases matching TRBD1. Input material: peripheral blood. CDR3 sequence reads: CASRKQGSYGYTF. The CDR3 nucleotides are TGTGCCAGTAGGAAACAGGGGAGCTATGGCTACACCTTC.